Each of the 9 T cell receptor beta chains below was sequenced from the same sample in a study of cytomegalovirus exposure and HLA in healthy donors. Method: immunoSEQ multiplex PCR; TCRdb's copy keeps in-frame clones and lacks some. The profile shows 210,000 or so clones, just over 85% of them singletons. Sequencing was performed on PBMCs. The receptors stem from a woman between 18 and 30 years old in good health and CMV-seronegative.

V is TRBV28 and J is TRBJ2-1; unclear D gene. V lost 0 bases and J 9 bases, leaving 6 bases between the germline ends. The CDR3 contains 12 residues. CDR1 and CDR2 from the germline V gene are MDHEN and SYDVKM. CDR3 DNA sequence: TGTGCCAGCAGTTTATGGTCAGGTGAGCAGTTCTTC. This codes for CASSLWSGEQFF.

V is TRBV27 and J is TRBJ1-5; D is possibly TRBD1 (6 bases). Trimming removed 2 bases from V and 6 bases from J, with 11 bases in between. CDR3 length: 14 residues. Germline V gene sequence: CDR1 MNHEY, CDR2 SMNVEV (reference sequence). The CDR3 here is CASSLQGMGQPQHF. CDR3 in DNA: TGTGCCAGCAGTTTACAGGGGATGGGTCAGCCCCAGCATTTT.

In this sample, this clone turned up once. The chain recombines TRBV4-1 with TRBJ1-1; D unresolved. Germline V gene lookup returns CDR1 MGHRA and CDR2 YSYEKL. CDR3 length: 17 amino acids. V lost 1 base to trimming and J lost 1 base, with 16 bases between them. Here the CDR3 reads CASSQVFQRERNTEAFF. CDR3 in DNA: TGCGCCAGCAGCCAAGTCTTTCAAAGGGAGAGGAACACTGAAGCTTTCTTT.

J is TRBJ2-7 and V is TRBV13, with 10 bases identical to TRBD1. CDR3 length: 15 residues. V lost 5 bases, J lost 5 bases, and 9 bases stayed unmatched. The V gene's germline CDR1 is PRHDT and CDR2 FYEKMQ (reference sequence). This chain's CDR3 is CASSLVDRGQNEQYF. The CDR3 region has the DNA TGTGCCAGCAGCCTAGTCGACAGGGGGCAAAACGAGCAGTACTTC.

This chain joins TRBV14 and TRBJ2-2; maybe TRBD2 (5 bases). The CDR3 length is 16 residues. V dropped 1 base and J dropped 7 bases, with 16 bases sitting between them. Germline V gene lookup returns CDR1 SGHDN and CDR2 FVKESK. CDR3 coding DNA: TGTGCCAGCAGCCAAGTGTCGGGGAAACCCATCGGGGAGCTGTTTTTT. Translated: CASSQVSGKPIGELFF.

V is TRBV5-4 and J is TRBJ2-2, with D perhaps matching TRBD1 (5 bases). Germline V lookup: CDR1 SGHNT, CDR2 YYREEE (reference sequence). Trimming removed 0 bases from V and 6 bases from J, with 6 bases in between. The CDR3 consists of 13 residues. CDR3 region: CASSLAGPGELFF. In nucleotides, the CDR3 is TGTGCCAGCAGCTTGGCAGGGCCCGGGGAGCTGTTTTTT.

This sequence joins TRBV5-4 and TRBJ2-1; a possible D gene is TRBD2 (5 bases). V lost 6 bases and J lost 6, with 16 bases in between. The CDR3 is made up of 14 amino acids. The germline CDR1 and CDR2 sequences are SGHNT and YYREEE (reference sequence). The CDR3 DNA sequence: TGTGCCAGCACCTCGGCGGGCAACCTCAATGAGCAGTTCTTC. It codes for CASTSAGNLNEQFF.

The CDR3 protein is CASSRTGGNTEAFF. The DNA for the CDR3 is TGTGCCAGCTCAAGGACAGGGGGGAACACTGAAGCTTTCTTT. The V and J genes are TRBV18 and TRBJ1-1; 10 positions agree with TRBD1. With 5 bases clipped from V and 1 base from J, the junction kept 1 base outside the gene matches. Germline CDR1 is KGHSH and CDR2 is LQKENI. The CDR3 totals 14 residues. The full variable domain, completed using reference TRBV18 and TRBJ1-1, is NAGVMQNPRHLVRRRGQEARLRCSPMKGHSHVYWYRQLPEEGLKFMVYLQKENIIDESGMPKERFSAEFPKEGPSILRIQQVVRGDSAAYFCASSRTGGNTEAFFGQGTRLTVV.

This chain uses TRBV7-2 with TRBJ2-5; 7 bases align to TRBD1. Germline CDR1 SGHTA, CDR2 FQGNSA. Trimming removed 4 bases from V and 5 bases from J; junction bases left unmatched: 10. The CDR3 covers 15 residues. Written as DNA, the CDR3 is TGTGCCAGCAGCTCCCCGCCAGGGGGTAAGGAGACCCAGTACTTC. Translating gives CASSSPPGGKETQYF.